This T cell receptor (beta chain) was sequenced during a study of blood T cell repertoires in COVID-19. Study information: The United States, Italy and Spain supplied acute and convalescent COVID-19 samples. T cells, B-cell-depleted T cells, or PBMCs supplied cDNA or gDNA.

This clone occurred once. In the original analysis: Quantification of nucleated cells was approximated via reference gene primer amplification. Sequencing was performed with immunoSEQ multiplex PCR; in TCRdb, only in-frame clones are kept and a portion is missing. V and J calls plus clone size are reproduced from that table; the DNA served to infer D and trimming. The sample consists of 200,000 to 300,000 clones, less than 90% of them appearing once. The CDR3 contains 14 residues. Germline CDR1 SGHRS, CDR2 YFSETQ. With 4 bases removed from V and 1 base from J, the gap between germline ends came to 11 bases.

The chain carries TRBV5-1 and TRBJ1-1; a weak D match, TRBD1 (6 bases). The clonotype was recovered from a man in his sixties with acute or convalescent COVID-19. Sample: peripheral blood. CDR3 coding DNA: TGCGCCAGCAGCCCTCGGGGGGCGAACACTGAAGCTTTCTTT. Translating it yields CASSPRGANTEAFF.